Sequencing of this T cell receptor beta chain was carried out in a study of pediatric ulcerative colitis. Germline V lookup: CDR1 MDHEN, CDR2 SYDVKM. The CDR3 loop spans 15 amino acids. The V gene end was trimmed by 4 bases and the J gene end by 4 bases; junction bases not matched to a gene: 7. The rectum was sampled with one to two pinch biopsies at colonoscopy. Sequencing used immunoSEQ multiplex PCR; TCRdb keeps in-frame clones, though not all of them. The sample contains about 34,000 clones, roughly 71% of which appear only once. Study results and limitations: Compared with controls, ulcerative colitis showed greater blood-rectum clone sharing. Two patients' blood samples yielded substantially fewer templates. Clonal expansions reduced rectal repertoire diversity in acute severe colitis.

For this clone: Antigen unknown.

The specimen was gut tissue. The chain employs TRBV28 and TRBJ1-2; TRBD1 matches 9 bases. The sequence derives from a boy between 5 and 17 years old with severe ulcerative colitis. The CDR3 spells CASSSTGGGVYGYTF. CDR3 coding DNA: TGTGCCAGCAGTTCGACAGGGGGAGGCGTCTATGGCTACACCTTC.